This paragraph covers one T cell receptor beta chain sequence. The entry originates in a study of T cells in localized non-small cell lung cancer. Clones were read by immunoSEQ multiplex PCR, and TCRdb kept only the in-frame ones, dropping some. The table includes tens of thousands of clones, roughly 86% detected once. Looked up from germline, CDR1 is SQVTM and CDR2 is ANQGSEA. V lost 8 bases and J lost 7, with 17 bases in between. The CDR3 has 13 residues. Sequences were derived from peripheral blood, sampled before any cancer treatment. The TCR was taken from a female donor aged 60 or older with stage I squamous cell lung carcinoma. The chain has TRBV29-1 and TRBJ2-2; no firm D call. CDR3 amino acids: CSFTNGVDGELFF. In DNA form, the CDR3 reads TGCAGCTTCACCAATGGGGTTGACGGGGAGCTGTTTTTT.